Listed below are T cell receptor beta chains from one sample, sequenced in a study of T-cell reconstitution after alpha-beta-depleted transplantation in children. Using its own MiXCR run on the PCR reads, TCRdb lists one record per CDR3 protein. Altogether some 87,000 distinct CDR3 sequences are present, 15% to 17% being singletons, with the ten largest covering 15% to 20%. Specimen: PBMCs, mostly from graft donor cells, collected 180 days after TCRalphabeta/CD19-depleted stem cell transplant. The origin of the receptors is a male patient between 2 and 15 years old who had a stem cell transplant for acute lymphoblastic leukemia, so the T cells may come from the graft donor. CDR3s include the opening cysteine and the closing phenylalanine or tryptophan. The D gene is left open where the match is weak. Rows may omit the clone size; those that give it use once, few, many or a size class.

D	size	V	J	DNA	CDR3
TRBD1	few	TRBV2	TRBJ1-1	TGTGCCAGCAGTTACCGGGACAGGGACACTGAAGCTTTCTTT	CASSYRDRDTEAFF
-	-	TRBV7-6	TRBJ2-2	TGTGCCAGCAGCCCCGTAGGGTCCTTTAACACCGGGGAGCTGTTTTTT	CASSPVGSFNTGELFF
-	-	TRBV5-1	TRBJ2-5	TGCGCCAGCAGCGGTCTCTCACAGGGGAGCGGGGAGACCCAGTACTTC	CASSGLSQGSGETQYF
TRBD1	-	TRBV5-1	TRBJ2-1	TGCGCCAGCAGCCCGAAGGGACAGCCCAGAGGGAGTGAGCAGTTCTTC	CASSPKGQPRGSEQFF
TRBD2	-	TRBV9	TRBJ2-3	TGTGCCAGCAGCGCCGGGACTAGCGGGGGCCACTACACAGATACGCAGTATTTT	CASSAGTSGGHYTDTQYF
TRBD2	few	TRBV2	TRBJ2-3	TGTGCCAGCACCCAACTAGCGGGGTCGGGAGATACGCAGTATTTT	CASTQLAGSGDTQYF
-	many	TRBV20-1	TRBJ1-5	TGCAGTGCTAGACCTGGGGGCGACAATCAGCCCCAGCATTTT	CSARPGGDNQPQHF
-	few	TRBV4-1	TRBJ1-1	TGCGCCAGCAGCCAAGTGGGGGTGCTTTTGAACACTGAAGCTTTCTTT	CASSQVGVLLNTEAFF
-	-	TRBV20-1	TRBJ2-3	TGCAGTGCTAGTTCTAGCTACCACACAGATACGCAGTATTTT	CSASSSYHTDTQYF
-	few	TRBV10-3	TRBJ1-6	TGTGCCGACCACTCTAGCGAGGATGGTTCACCCCTCCACTTT	CADHSSEDGSPLHF
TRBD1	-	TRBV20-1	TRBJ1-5	TGCAGTGCTCAACGGGGCAGGGGGCATCAGCCCCAGCATTTT	CSAQRGRGHQPQHF
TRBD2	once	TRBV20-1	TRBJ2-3	TGCAGCGCTAGAGAGGGATTACTAGCGGGGGCCCCCGATACGCAGTATTTT	CSAREGLLAGAPDTQYF
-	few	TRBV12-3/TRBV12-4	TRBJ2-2	TGTGCCAGCAGCTCAGTCGAGCCTGACACCGGGGAGCTGTTTTTT	CASSSVEPDTGELFF
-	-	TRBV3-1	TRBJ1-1	TGTGTCAGCGCCGAGCCCCGGAAGGACACTGAAGCTTTCTTT	CVSAEPRKDTEAFF
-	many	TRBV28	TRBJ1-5	TGTGCCAGCAGTTTAGTGACTTCCAATCAGCCCCAGCATTTT	CASSLVTSNQPQHF
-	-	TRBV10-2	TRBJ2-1	TGCGCCAGCAGGGTTCATGGGGGGCGAGACAATGAGCAGTTCTTC	CASRVHGGRDNEQFF
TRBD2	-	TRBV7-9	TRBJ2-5	TGTGCCAGCAGCCTCGGGACTAGCGGGGGTGAGACCCAGTACTTC	CASSLGTSGGETQYF
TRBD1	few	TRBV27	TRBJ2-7	TGTGCCAGCAGTTTGGGCCGGACAGGTGGGGACGAGCAGTACTTC	CASSLGRTGGDEQYF
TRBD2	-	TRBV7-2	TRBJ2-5	TGTGCCAGCAGCACCCGGACTAGCGCCCGAGAGACCCAGTACTTC	CASSTRTSARETQYF
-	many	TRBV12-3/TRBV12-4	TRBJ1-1	TGTGCCAGCAGTTTATCAGGACCGAACACTGAAGCTTTCTTT	CASSLSGPNTEAFF
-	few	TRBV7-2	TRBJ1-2	TGTGCCAGCAGCTTAGATCGGGGCGGAGGGATCTATGGCTACACCTTC	CASSLDRGGGIYGYTF
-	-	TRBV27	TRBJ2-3	TGTGCCAGCAGTTTATCGATTACAGGGAGGCCCACAGATACGCAGTATTTT	CASSLSITGRPTDTQYF
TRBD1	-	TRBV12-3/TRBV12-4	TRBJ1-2	TGTGCCAGCAGTCTGAACAGGGGATCCTATGGCTACACCTTC	CASSLNRGSYGYTF
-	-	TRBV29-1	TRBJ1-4	TGCAGCGTTGAAGCCAACATTGGGGAAAAACTGTTTTTT	CSVEANIGEKLFF
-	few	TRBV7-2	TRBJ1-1	TGTGCCAGCAGCTTAGCGGGGGGGCGGGTGAACACTGAAGCTTTCTTT	CASSLAGGRVNTEAFF
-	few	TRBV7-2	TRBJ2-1	TGTGCCAGCAGCTCCCGGTTTTGGACCTACAATGAGCAGTTCTTC	CASSSRFWTYNEQFF
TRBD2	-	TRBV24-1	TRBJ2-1	TGTGCCACCAGTGATTCACGGCGGGAGGCCACAGGCAATGAGCAGTTCTTC	CATSDSRREATGNEQFF
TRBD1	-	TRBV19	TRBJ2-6	TGTGCCAGTAGTTACCTCCGGGACAGCCTACCTCGGGGGGCCAACGTCCTGACTTTC	CASSYLRDSLPRGANVLTF
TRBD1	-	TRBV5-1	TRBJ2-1	TGCGCCAGCAGCTGGGACAGGGTGGGGGGCAATGAGCAGTTCTTC	CASSWDRVGGNEQFF
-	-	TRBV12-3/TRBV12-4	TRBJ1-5	TGTGCCAGCAGTTTAAGGTTCCGGGATCAGCCCCAGCATTTT	CASSLRFRDQPQHF
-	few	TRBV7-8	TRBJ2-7	TGTGCCAGCAGCTCCGAATTATCGACCTACGAGCAGTACTTC	CASSSELSTYEQYF
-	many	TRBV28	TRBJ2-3	TGTGCCAGCAGGAGCAGGGGGGCGAGCACAGATACGCAGTATTTT	CASRSRGASTDTQYF
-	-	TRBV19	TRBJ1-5	TGTGCCAGTAAGATCGGGCGAGACCAGCCCCAGCATTTT	CASKIGRDQPQHF
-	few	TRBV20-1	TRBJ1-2	TGCAGTGCTAGAGGACAGGCGACGTATGGTGGCTACACCTTC	CSARGQATYGGYTF
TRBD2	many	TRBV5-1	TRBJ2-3	TGCGCCAGCAGCCGGCTAGCGGCTTTGGGGGAGGCAGATACGCAGTATTTT	CASSRLAALGEADTQYF